The following is a T cell receptor (beta chain) sequence with its context. Seattle-derived patients entered the study during active infection and were followed longitudinally. The sample belongs to a study of blood T cell repertoires in COVID-19. About the study: The study drew acute and convalescent COVID-19 samples from the United States, Italy and Spain. T cells, B-cell-depleted T cells, or PBMCs provided the cDNA or gDNA that served as material.

In the original workflow: Estimation of nucleated cell counts relied on the amplification of reference gene primers. Produced via immunoSEQ multiplex PCR; TCRdb's table is partial and in-frame only. The V and J calls and the clone size are those of that table, but D and trimming were determined from the DNA. The table records 210,000 or so clones, about 90% of them present only once. Trimming pared 0 bases from V and 8 bases from J, leaving 13 bases between. The CDR3 is made up of 14 amino acids. Germline CDR1 reads SEHNR; CDR2 reads FQNEAQ (reference sequence). The source is a man younger than 40 with COVID-19, enrolled during active disease. The chain carries TRBV7-9 and TRBJ1-2; D is unresolved. The material sequenced was peripheral blood. CDR3 sequence (DNA): TGTGCCAGCAGCTTAGCGCGGAGGGTTCTAGGCTACACCTTC. Translation gives CASSLARRVLGYTF.